Listed below are T cell receptor beta chains from one sample, sequenced in a study of identical twins. TCRdb redid the calling of the 5' RACE reads with MiXCR, one entry per CDR3 protein. The sample holds 200,000 to 250,000 distinct CDR3 sequences, around 8.1% seen once. This same sample was also taken into another study, of yellow fever vaccine responses in identical twins.

The source material was memory (CD45RO+) T cells sorted from blood. These receptors were obtained from a young woman in good health. Each CDR3 is given with its conserved first and last residue. A D gene is named only where the DNA matches it firmly. The listing skips clone size in some rows; elsewhere it reads once, few, many or a size class.

CDR3nt | CDR3aa | j_gene | d_gene | v_gene | abundance | len
TGCAGCGTTGATTTCGGATCGGACACTGAAGCTTTCTTT | CSVDFGSDTEAFF | TRBJ1-1 | - | TRBV29-1 | few | 13
TGTGCCAGCAGGGGCGGGACAGTTAGCAATCAGCCCCAGCATTTT | CASRGGTVSNQPQHF | TRBJ1-5 | TRBD1 | TRBV2 | - | 15
TGTGCCTGGAGTCCTCGGCGGGACAGGACTTTAGCCAAAAACATTCAGTACTTC | CAWSPRRDRTLAKNIQYF | TRBJ2-4 | TRBD1 | TRBV30 | few | 18
TGTGCCAGCAGCTTAACGGTGCCGGTGCCGTACTTC | CASSLTVPVPYF | TRBJ2-5 | - | TRBV7-9 | few | 12
TGTGCCAGCAGCTTGGAGGCAGGCTTAAAAAACATTCAGTACTTC | CASSLEAGLKNIQYF | TRBJ2-4 | - | TRBV5-4 | few | 15
TGTGCCAGCCGGCTAGCGGGGGGGAGCTCCTACGAGCAGTACTTC | CASRLAGGSSYEQYF | TRBJ2-7 | TRBD2 | TRBV28 | - | 15
TGCAGTGCTAGAGATCTAGCAGCCTACGAGCAGTACTTC | CSARDLAAYEQYF | TRBJ2-7 | - | TRBV20-1 | - | 13
TGTGCCAGCAGCTCAGGACAGAGAGGCTACGAGCAGTACTTC | CASSSGQRGYEQYF | TRBJ2-7 | - | TRBV2 | few | 14
TGTGCCAGCAGCCCGGGACAGTTAGAGTCCGGGGAGCTGTTTTTT | CASSPGQLESGELFF | TRBJ2-2 | TRBD1 | TRBV7-9 | many | 15
TGTGCCAGCAGTGAAGGGGGGTTCGGTAATTCACCCCTCCACTTT | CASSEGGFGNSPLHF | TRBJ1-6 | - | TRBV25-1 | - | 15
TGTGCCAGCAGCTTACAGGGGGCTGGGGCCAACGTCCTGACTTTC | CASSLQGAGANVLTF | TRBJ2-6 | TRBD1 | TRBV7-6 | - | 15
TGTGCCAGCAACGCCGGTGGTAGCGGGACCATGTACGAGCAGTACTTC | CASNAGGSGTMYEQYF | TRBJ2-7 | TRBD2 | TRBV28 | many | 16
TGTGCCAGCAGTGAAACGGGGGGCGGACCCTACGAGCAGTACTTC | CASSETGGGPYEQYF | TRBJ2-7 | - | TRBV2 | - | 15
TGCGCCAGCAGAACTAGCGAGAGCACAGATACGCAGTATTTT | CASRTSESTDTQYF | TRBJ2-3 | TRBD2 | TRBV4-1 | many | 14
TGCAGTGCTAATTCTTTAGCGGGACTTGATACGCAGTATTTT | CSANSLAGLDTQYF | TRBJ2-3 | TRBD2 | TRBV20-1 | few | 14
TGTGCCAGCAGTGGACATGCCGAGGGGGAGCTGTTTTTT | CASSGHAEGELFF | TRBJ2-2 | - | TRBV6-4 | - | 13
TGTGCCAGCAGCTTGTGGGGCTCTGGAAACACCATATATTTT | CASSLWGSGNTIYF | TRBJ1-3 | - | TRBV7-8 | - | 14
TGTGCCAGCAGTCCCCTCGGCCGGGGGCAAGAGACCCAGTACTTC | CASSPLGRGQETQYF | TRBJ2-5 | - | TRBV27 | many | 15
TGTGCCATCGGCTTACCTAATGAGCAGTTCTTC | CAIGLPNEQFF | TRBJ2-1 | - | TRBV10-3 | - | 11
TGTGCCAGCAGTGCCCGGGACATCCCTTACGAGCAGTACTTC | CASSARDIPYEQYF | TRBJ2-7 | - | TRBV25-1 | few | 14
TGTGCCAGCAGTCTCTACAGGGGCACTAATGAAAAACTGTTTTTT | CASSLYRGTNEKLFF | TRBJ1-4 | TRBD1 | TRBV27 | many | 15
TGTGCCAGCAGCGTAGGTGGGACAGGCGTCTCTGGAAACACCATATATTTT | CASSVGGTGVSGNTIYF | TRBJ1-3 | TRBD1 | TRBV9 | many | 17
TGTGCCAGCAGTGGACTAGCGGTTTACAATGAGCAGTTCTTC | CASSGLAVYNEQFF | TRBJ2-1 | TRBD2 | TRBV2 | - | 14
TGTGCCAGCAGCTTGACTGCGGCTACTGGTGCTTTCTTT | CASSLTAATGAFF | TRBJ1-1 | - | TRBV5-5 | - | 13
TGTGCCAGCAGCGTCTCCCCTGTCTCTTCCTCTGGAAACACCATATATTTT | CASSVSPVSSSGNTIYF | TRBJ1-3 | - | TRBV9 | many | 17
TGTGCCAGCGGGACCCAAGAGACCCAGTACTTC | CASGTQETQYF | TRBJ2-5 | - | TRBV6-2/TRBV6-3 | - | 11
TGTGCCATCAGTGAGGGACAGGGGAACACTGAAGCTTTCTTT | CAISEGQGNTEAFF | TRBJ1-1 | TRBD1 | TRBV10-3 | many | 14
TGTGCCAGCAGGCCCCCCGGGGGGCGTGGGGGAAACACCATATATTTT | CASRPPGGRGGNTIYF | TRBJ1-3 | - | TRBV11-2 | many | 16
TGCAGCGCATCCAAGGGGGGTGGCCAAGAGACCCAGTACTTC | CSASKGGGQETQYF | TRBJ2-5 | - | TRBV29-1 | - | 14
TGCGCCAGCAGCTCTCTAGCGGGAGGCAACCAAGAGACCCAGTACTTC | CASSSLAGGNQETQYF | TRBJ2-5 | TRBD2 | TRBV5-1 | many | 16
TGTGCCAGCAGACTGATGAGCGGTCCCTCCTACGAGCAGTACTTC | CASRLMSGPSYEQYF | TRBJ2-7 | - | TRBV6-2/TRBV6-3 | - | 15
TGTGCCAGCAGTAGAGGGGGGGTAGGGGACTATGGCTACACCTTC | CASSRGGVGDYGYTF | TRBJ1-2 | - | TRBV12-3/TRBV12-4 | many | 15
TGCAGTGCTAGCTCCAACTACGAGCAGTACTTC | CSASSNYEQYF | TRBJ2-7 | - | TRBV20-1 | many | 11
TGCAGTGCGAAGCTGGGGAAGGGTGTCTACAATGAGCAGTTCTTC | CSAKLGKGVYNEQFF | TRBJ2-1 | - | TRBV20-1 | many | 15
TGCGCCAGCAGCCTGGGGCTCGTGGGGACAACTCCCTACGAGCAGTACTTC | CASSLGLVGTTPYEQYF | TRBJ2-7 | - | TRBV4-1 | many | 17
TGCAGCGTTCTACCCACAGGTGGCTACACCTTC | CSVLPTGGYTF | TRBJ1-2 | - | TRBV29-1 | few | 11
TGTGCCAGCAGTGGAAAACCCGAGGACGCAGATACGCAGTATTTT | CASSGKPEDADTQYF | TRBJ2-3 | - | TRBV25-1 | few | 15
TGTGCCACCAGTGACTTGGGACAGGGGGAAGAGACCCAGTACTTC | CATSDLGQGEETQYF | TRBJ2-5 | TRBD1 | TRBV24-1 | - | 15
TGCGCCAGCAGTGAGATAGCGGGTGAGCAGTTCTTC | CASSEIAGEQFF | TRBJ2-1 | TRBD2 | TRBV10-2 | many | 12
TGCAGTGCTATAACGGTTAGCTCCTACAATGAGCAGTTCTTC | CSAITVSSYNEQFF | TRBJ2-1 | - | TRBV20-1 | many | 14
TGCGCCAGCAGCTTTGGGGCAGGGGGAAATAGCGAGCAGTACTTC | CASSFGAGGNSEQYF | TRBJ2-7 | TRBD1 | TRBV5-1 | few | 15
TGTGCCAGCAGCCAAGGCTTAGGTGCAACTAATGAAAAACTGTTTTTT | CASSQGLGATNEKLFF | TRBJ1-4 | - | TRBV3-1 | - | 16
TGTGCCAGCAGCCAAGGACTAGCTTATTCCTACGAGCAGTACTTC | CASSQGLAYSYEQYF | TRBJ2-7 | TRBD2 | TRBV3-1 | - | 15
TGTGCCAGCAGCTCGGGACTAGCTGCGGGCCATAGGGAGACCCAGTACTTC | CASSSGLAAGHRETQYF | TRBJ2-5 | TRBD2 | TRBV11-1 | - | 17
TGTGCCAGCAATAGCGGGGGGCCCACCTACGAGCAGTACTTC | CASNSGGPTYEQYF | TRBJ2-7 | TRBD2 | TRBV2 | few | 14
TGCGCCAGCAGCTTGGGGGGACAGGGGAACACCGGGGAGCTGTTTTTT | CASSLGGQGNTGELFF | TRBJ2-2 | TRBD1 | TRBV5-1 | many | 16
TGCGCCAGCAGCCCGGAGAAGGGCCGGAACACTGAAGCTTTCTTT | CASSPEKGRNTEAFF | TRBJ1-1 | - | TRBV5-1 | many | 15
TGTGCCAGCAGTCTTGGGACATCGAACGAGCAGTACTTC | CASSLGTSNEQYF | TRBJ2-7 | - | TRBV12-3/TRBV12-4 | many | 13
TGTGCCAGCAGGGACCCGACCTACGAGCAGTACTTC | CASRDPTYEQYF | TRBJ2-7 | - | TRBV6-2/TRBV6-3 | many | 12
TGTGCCAGCAGCGTAACCACTGTGGCGGGGATATGGTACTTC | CASSVTTVAGIWYF | TRBJ2-7 | - | TRBV3-1 | many | 14
TGTGCCACCAGCTCCTCACGACTAGCCCAGGGAGAGACCCAGTACTTC | CATSSSRLAQGETQYF | TRBJ2-5 | TRBD2 | TRBV15 | few | 16
TGCAGTGCTTGGGGACAGGCCACAGGGGGTACGCAGTATTTT | CSAWGQATGGTQYF | TRBJ2-3 | TRBD1 | TRBV20-1 | - | 14
TGTGCCAGCAGTCACCGGGACGTATACAATGAGCAGTTCTTC | CASSHRDVYNEQFF | TRBJ2-1 | - | TRBV27 | - | 14
TGTGCCAGCAGCTCGAGGGGACAAGGAGGCAACTATGGCTACACCTTC | CASSSRGQGGNYGYTF | TRBJ1-2 | - | TRBV5-8 | few | 16
TGTGCCACCAGCACAGATACGGACACCGGGGAGCTGTTTTTT | CATSTDTDTGELFF | TRBJ2-2 | - | TRBV15 | few | 14